This T cell receptor beta chain was profiled in a study of beta chain features in type 1 diabetes. Study-wide points: It was not settled here whether HLA type affects TCRB rearrangement.

The CDR3 is 13 residues long. Germline V gene sequence: CDR1 SGHVS, CDR2 FQNEAQ. The V and J ends lost 6 bases and 11 bases respectively, with 18 bases between them. In this sample, this clone turned up a few times. Antigen: not known. cDNA synthesis used the whole RNA isolate, giving expressed TCRB sequences. This table comes from immunoSEQ multiplex PCR, and its TCRdb copy is limited to in-frame clones, with some not included. The table includes about 130,000 clones, about 10% detected once. Averaging about 120 mL, one heparinised blood draw was given by each donor. Each of the CD4+ naive, central memory, regulatory and stem cell-like memory populations was sorted via CD45RO/CCR7/CD25/CD127/CD95/CD27.

The chain is built from TRBV7-8 and TRBJ2-3, with D unresolved. The source is a man between 18 and 35 years old in good health. The sample taken for sequencing was central memory CD4+ T cells from blood. CDR3 amino acids: CASSPLNPFKQYF. CDR3 nucleotide sequence: TGTGCCAGCAGTCCACTAAATCCTTTTAAGCAGTATTTT.